The rows below give T cell receptor beta chains drawn from one sample of a study of blood T cell repertoires in COVID-19. Some clones are missing from TCRdb's copy, which holds only in-frame ones; the method was immunoSEQ multiplex PCR. The data contain under 250,000 clones, about nine tenths of them singletons. Sequencing was done on a sample of peripheral blood. Receptors were obtained from a woman aged 25 to 39 with COVID-19, enrolled during active disease. The CDR3 runs from the conserved cysteine through the conserved F or W. Each record gives: V gene, clone size, J gene, D gene, CDR3 protein, CDR3 DNA. The D gene is left open where the match is weak. The listing skips clone size in some rows; elsewhere it reads once, few, many or a size class.

TRBV7-8	-	TRBJ2-3	-	CASSLLIAFEADTQYF	TGTGCCAGCAGCTTACTGATAGCTTTCGAGGCAGATACGCAGTATTTT
TRBV7-9	-	TRBJ2-5	-	CASSRWTGDQETQYF	TGTGCCAGCAGCCGATGGACTGGGGATCAAGAGACCCAGTACTTC
TRBV18	-	TRBJ2-1	TRBD2	CASSPLILAGSPNEQFF	TGTGCCAGCTCACCGCTGATACTAGCGGGTTCGCCCAATGAGCAGTTCTTC
TRBV3-1/TRBV3-2	-	TRBJ2-1	TRBD2	CASSQGAAGGPWYNEQFF	TGTGCCAGCAGCCAAGGGGCTGCGGGGGGGCCTTGGTACAATGAGCAGTTCTTC
TRBV6-5	-	TRBJ2-1	TRBD1	CASSLGQNSNEQFF	TGTGCCAGCAGCCTGGGACAGAACAGCAATGAGCAGTTCTTC
TRBV11-2	-	TRBJ1-1	TRBD1	CASSLAGRGREAFF	TGTGCCAGCAGCTTAGCGGGCAGGGGGCGAGAAGCTTTCTTT
TRBV27	-	TRBJ2-4	TRBD1	CASSGTGLYIQYF	TGTGCCAGCAGCGGGACAGGGTTGTACATTCAGTACTTC
TRBV28	-	TRBJ2-1	-	CASSWNQDIYNEQFF	TGTGCCAGCAGTTGGAACCAGGACATCTACAATGAGCAGTTCTTC
TRBV15	once	TRBJ2-5	TRBD2	CATSGEGLAGETQYF	TGTGCCACCAGCGGGGAGGGGCTAGCGGGGGAGACCCAGTACTTC
TRBV7-2	-	TRBJ2-3	TRBD2	CASSWEGTSTDTQYF	TGTGCCAGCAGCTGGGAGGGGACTAGCACAGATACGCAGTATTTT
TRBV11-2	-	TRBJ2-1	-	CASSPTGEQFF	TGTGCCAGCAGCCCCACAGGTGAGCAGTTCTTC
TRBV4-3	-	TRBJ2-2	TRBD2	CASSPGLAGVVAGELFF	TGCGCCAGCAGCCCGGGACTAGCGGGAGTGGTTGCCGGGGAGCTGTTTTTT
TRBV19	-	TRBJ2-1	TRBD2	CASSISSASGEKNEQFF	TGTGCCAGTAGTATTTCCTCGGCTAGCGGGGAAAAAAATGAGCAGTTCTTC
TRBV6-5	-	TRBJ2-3	-	CASSYSATPVTDTQYF	TGTGCCAGCAGTTACTCGGCGACACCGGTCACAGATACGCAGTATTTT
TRBV27	-	TRBJ1-2	-	CASSWGGSGNYGYTF	TGTGCCAGCAGTTGGGGAGGGTCGGGGAACTATGGCTACACCTTC
TRBV30	-	TRBJ1-5	-	CAWSAARDQPQHF	TGTGCCTGGAGTGCGGCCCGGGATCAGCCCCAGCATTTT
TRBV30	-	TRBJ1-2	-	CAWSGTVNYGYTF	TGTGCCTGGAGCGGAACAGTTAACTATGGCTACACCTTC
TRBV4-1	few	TRBJ1-5	-	CASSQGVRDQPQHF	TGCGCCAGCAGCCAAGGGGTTCGGGATCAGCCCCAGCATTTT
TRBV6-5	once	TRBJ1-1	-	CASYAFRPGGAFF	TGTGCCAGCTACGCCTTTCGCCCGGGGGGAGCTTTCTTT
TRBV2	-	TRBJ2-2	-	CASRPRQDTGELFF	TGTGCCAGCAGACCCAGACAGGACACCGGGGAGCTGTTTTTT
TRBV25-1	many	TRBJ1-1	-	CASSAGMDTEAFF	TGTGCCAGCAGTGCGGGAATGGACACTGAAGCTTTCTTT
TRBV3-1/TRBV3-2	-	TRBJ2-7	TRBD2	CASSRGTSGDYEQYF	TGTGCCAGCAGCCGGGGGACTAGCGGAGACTACGAGCAGTACTTC
TRBV7-8	-	TRBJ2-7	-	CASSLGWGVSYEQYF	TGTGCCAGCAGCTTAGGGTGGGGGGTTTCCTACGAGCAGTACTTC
TRBV2	few	TRBJ2-7	TRBD1	CASSVGQTYEQYF	TGTGCCAGCAGTGTGGGACAGACCTACGAGCAGTACTTC
TRBV5-6	-	TRBJ2-7	TRBD1	CASSRPTGYEQYF	TGTGCCAGCAGCCGGCCGACAGGGTACGAGCAGTACTTC
TRBV5-1	few	TRBJ2-7	-	CASSLGLGRAYEQYF	TGCGCCAGCAGCTTGGGGTTAGGCAGGGCCTACGAGCAGTACTTC
TRBV10-3	-	TRBJ2-3	-	CAISDIEGVGDTQYF	TGTGCCATCAGTGATATAGAAGGGGTCGGAGATACGCAGTATTTT
TRBV6-6	once	TRBJ1-1	-	CASRMRVSNTEAFF	TGTGCCAGCCGCATGAGAGTTTCGAACACTGAAGCTTTCTTT
TRBV24-1	-	TRBJ2-3	TRBD1	CATSDQTGGDTQYF	TGTGCCACCAGTGACCAAACAGGGGGAGATACGCAGTATTTT
TRBV18	-	TRBJ2-4	-	CASSPRAAQGDIQYF	TGTGCCAGCTCACCACGGGCAGCCCAAGGGGACATTCAGTACTTC
TRBV28	-	TRBJ2-7	-	CASRTDQFPYEQYF	TGTGCCAGCAGGACAGACCAGTTCCCCTACGAGCAGTACTTC
TRBV9	-	TRBJ2-2	TRBD2	CASSISGGGNPGELFF	TGTGCCAGCAGCATTAGCGGGGGGGGAAATCCCGGGGAGCTGTTTTTT
TRBV5-4	-	TRBJ2-7	TRBD1	CASSVGTGDSYEQYF	TGTGCCAGCAGCGTCGGGACAGGGGACTCCTACGAGCAGTACTTC
TRBV6-5	once	TRBJ1-6	-	CASSFPRSPLHF	TGTGCCAGCAGTTTCCCTCGTTCACCCCTCCACTTT
TRBV27	few	TRBJ2-5	-	CASSLSPRALTAQYF	TGTGCCAGCAGTTTAAGCCCCAGGGCCCTGACGGCCCAGTACTTC
TRBV9	-	TRBJ1-2	TRBD1	CASSPRATGGVRGYGYTF	TGTGCCAGCAGCCCCCGGGCGACAGGGGGAGTAAGGGGGTATGGCTACACCTTC
TRBV24-1	-	TRBJ1-1	TRBD1	CATSDNRDRGLGAFF	TGTGCCACCAGTGACAACCGGGACAGGGGGCTTGGAGCTTTCTTT
TRBV19	once	TRBJ2-1	-	CASSTARAREQFF	TGTGCCAGTAGTACCGCAAGGGCGCGGGAACAGTTCTTC
TRBV5-1	-	TRBJ1-3	-	CASSFSDSTSGNTIYF	TGCGCCAGCAGCTTCTCAGATTCAACCTCTGGAAACACCATATATTTT
TRBV6-6	-	TRBJ1-5	TRBD1	CASRIQGEPQHF	TGTGCCAGCAGAATACAGGGGGAGCCCCAGCATTTT
TRBV11-3	-	TRBJ1-3	-	CASSLDSGLGNTIYF	TGTGCCAGCAGCCTAGACAGCGGGTTGGGAAACACCATATATTTT
TRBV19	few	TRBJ1-6	-	CASSIATDKTSPLHF	TGTGCCAGTAGTATAGCCACGGACAAGACTTCACCCCTCCACTTT
TRBV24-1	once	TRBJ1-5	-	CATSDSGVNQPQHF	TGTGCCACCAGTGACTCGGGGGTTAATCAGCCCCAGCATTTT
TRBV5-6	-	TRBJ1-1	-	CASSLGYGSNTEAFF	TGTGCCAGCAGCTTGGGTTATGGCTCGAACACTGAAGCTTTCTTT
TRBV2	-	TRBJ1-4	-	CASSEGERVGKLFF	TGTGCCAGCAGTGAAGGGGAGCGGGTCGGAAAACTGTTTTTT
TRBV25-1	-	TRBJ1-1	-	CASISMNTEAFF	TGTGCCAGCATAAGCATGAACACTGAAGCTTTCTTT
TRBV28	once	TRBJ2-1	-	CASSLSRGSGEQFF	TGTGCCAGCAGTCTTTCTCGGGGGTCCGGTGAGCAGTTCTTC
TRBV4-2	few	TRBJ1-5	-	CASSLGQSNQPQHF	TGTGCCAGCAGCTTGGGACAAAGCAATCAGCCCCAGCATTTT
TRBV24-1	once	TRBJ2-5	TRBD1	CATSGRGRGETQYF	TGTGCCACCAGTGGCAGGGGGCGAGGGGAGACCCAGTACTTC
TRBV7-2	-	TRBJ2-5	TRBD1	CASSLITGTGGRETQYF	TGTGCCAGCAGCTTGATTACCGGGACAGGGGGCCGGGAGACCCAGTACTTC
TRBV28	once	TRBJ2-1	-	CATADTYNEQFF	TGTGCCACCGCAGACACCTACAATGAGCAGTTCTTC
TRBV2	-	TRBJ2-7	-	CASKIHENSYEQYF	TGTGCCAGCAAAATACACGAAAACTCCTACGAGCAGTACTTC
TRBV15	-	TRBJ2-3	-	CATRGADTQYF	TGTGCCACTAGGGGCGCAGATACGCAGTATTTT
TRBV7-2	-	TRBJ2-2	TRBD1	CASSLQGALFTGELFF	TGTGCCAGCAGCTTACAGGGGGCACTTTTCACCGGGGAGCTGTTTTTT
TRBV18	-	TRBJ2-1	TRBD2	CASSPGLAGADEQFF	TGTGCCAGCTCACCAGGCCTAGCGGGAGCGGATGAGCAGTTCTTC
TRBV23-1	-	TRBJ2-3	TRBD1	CASSQQTGETDTQYF	TGCGCCAGCAGTCAACAGACAGGGGAGACAGATACGCAGTATTTT